Presented here are 21 T cell receptor beta chains from one specimen sequenced in a study of T-cell reconstitution after alpha-beta-depleted transplantation in children. Preparation of the TCRbeta library was carried out with unique molecular identifiers. One entry per CDR3 protein, called by TCRdb with MiXCR from the PCR reads. This table holds 200,000 to 300,000 distinct CDR3 sequences, around 12% found once. This sample comprised PBMCs from the stem cell graft donor, obtained from the stem cell graft. The receptors were sampled from a human donor who donated a stem cell graft to a child with acute lymphoblastic leukemia.

This clonotype was picked up many times. The CDR3 DNA reads TGTGCCAGCTCACCAATAGGGACCTACGAGCAGTACTTC. Its translation is CASSPIGTYEQYF. V is TRBV18 and J is TRBJ2-7; D remains ambiguous. Looked up from germline, CDR1 is KGHSH and CDR2 is LQKENI. The V and J ends lost 2 bases and 2 bases respectively, with 7 bases between them. The CDR3 contains 13 residues.

The table lists this clonotype with many counts. This chain links TRBV28 with TRBJ2-2; no reliable D call. V was cut by 6 bases and J by 6 bases, with 11 bases left in between. Germline lookup yields CDR1 MDHEN and CDR2 SYDVKM. The CDR3 length is 13 residues. For the CDR3, the DNA is TGTGCCAGCAGAAACACGGGCGCCGGGGAGCTGTTTTTT. Its protein product is CASRNTGAGELFF.

There are many counts of this clonotype. The rearrangement joins TRBV29-1 to TRBJ2-6; D is perhaps TRBD2 (5 bases). The CDR3 runs to 14 residues. CDR1 and CDR2 (germline): SQVTM, ANQGSEA. V lost 3 bases and J 1 base, leaving 7 bases between the germline ends. In nucleotides, the CDR3 is TGCAGCGTTGAGAGGGCGTCTGGGGCCAACGTCCTGACTTTC. Protein sequence: CSVERASGANVLTF.

This clonotype was recorded at least ten times. Here the CDR3 reads CASSRKVLAPAEQFF. The CDR3 DNA sequence: TGTGCCAGCAGCCGCAAGGTGTTAGCGCCCGCTGAGCAGTTCTTC. The V and J genes are TRBV14 and TRBJ2-1; weak D call: TRBD2 (5 bases). The CDR3 sequence is 15 residues long. Trimming pared 4 bases from V and 9 bases from J, leaving 19 bases between. The germline CDR1 and CDR2 sequences are SGHDN and FVKESK.

In this sample, this clonotype turned up many times. V usage is TRBV20-1 and J usage is TRBJ2-7; no reliable D call. Trimming cost V 1 base and J 1 base, with 8 bases left between them. The CDR3 runs to 13 residues. The germline CDR1 and CDR2 sequences are DFQATT and SNEGSKA (reference sequence). The CDR3 sequence: CSARVVDSYEQYF. CDR3 nucleotides: TGCAGTGCTAGAGTTGTCGATTCCTACGAGCAGTACTTC.

This clonotype has only a few counts. The chain joins TRBV10-3 to TRBJ2-1, with 7 bases aligning to TRBD1. CDR1 and CDR2 from the germline V gene are ENHRY and SYGVKD. The length of the CDR3 is 16 residues. With 2 bases clipped from V and 7 bases from J, the junction kept 11 bases outside the gene matches. Here the CDR3 DNA reads TGTGCCATCAGTGAGGGTGGCGCCAGGGGGAATAATGAGCAGTTCTTC. This encodes CAISEGGARGNNEQFF.

This clonotype was detected only a few times. The chain has TRBV20-1 and TRBJ2-1, with 8 positions matching TRBD2. Germline-derived CDR1 and CDR2 are DFQATT and SNEGSKA (reference sequence). The CDR3 is 15 residues long. J was trimmed by 0 bases and V by 3 bases; bases with no gene match: 4. CDR3 residues: CSASTGGGSYNEQFF. DNA for the CDR3: TGCAGTGCTAGCACCGGGGGGGGCTCCTACAATGAGCAGTTCTTC.

This clonotype has at least ten counts. The rearrangement links TRBV27 to TRBJ1-2; D is uncertain. This CDR3 comprises 16 residues. Looked up from germline, CDR1 is MNHEY and CDR2 is SMNVEV (reference sequence). Trimming took off 7 bases at V and 8 bases at J, with 26 bases between the two ends. In DNA, the CDR3 is TGTGCCAGCACCCCTGAATTCGGGCGGACCCTGTGGGGCTACACCTTC. This codes for CASTPEFGRTLWGYTF.

This clonotype was seen many times. The J gene is TRBJ2-2, the V gene TRBV14, with no clear D. With 2 bases removed from V and 4 bases from J, the gap between germline ends came to 8 bases. The CDR3 is made up of 14 amino acids. Per germline, CDR1 SGHDN and CDR2 FVKESK. The CDR3 nucleotides are TGTGCCAGCAGCCAACGAACCAGCACCGGGGAGCTGTTTTTT. It codes for CASSQRTSTGELFF.

This clonotype was detected ten times or more. V gene TRBV20-1 combines with J gene TRBJ2-3; D might be TRBD1 or TRBD2, each matching 5 bases. Between the trimmed V and J ends, which lost 3 bases and 2 bases, there was a span of 12 bases. The CDR3 sequence is 14 residues long. Looked up from germline, CDR1 is DFQATT and CDR2 is SNEGSKA (reference sequence). This CDR3 is CSASPGQPTDTQYF. The CDR3 region has the DNA TGCAGTGCTAGTCCGGGGCAGCCCACAGATACGCAGTATTTT.

This clonotype occurred many times. The chain combines TRBV29-1 with TRBJ2-1; 8 bases fit TRBD2. The germline CDR1 and CDR2 sequences are SQVTM and ANQGSEA. V shed 6 bases and J 9 bases; nucleotides not matched to a gene: 13. The CDR3 loop spans 14 amino acids. CDR3: CSVLGGGHHSEQFF. CDR3 nucleotides: TGCAGCGTCCTCGGCGGGGGGCATCATAGTGAGCAGTTCTTC.

This clonotype was found a few times. The genes are TRBV29-1 and TRBJ1-2, with TRBD1 matching over 9 bases. This CDR3 is 13 amino acids long. Germline values: CDR1 SQVTM, CDR2 ANQGSEA. The trim removed 6 bases at V and 2 bases at J, leaving 4 bases unmatched. CDR3 residues: CSVRTGANYGYTF. The DNA of the CDR3 is TGCAGCGTCCGGACAGGGGCAAACTATGGCTACACCTTC. Supplemented by reference TRBV29-1 and TRBJ1-2, the full variable domain reads SAVISQKPSRDICQRGTSLTIQCQVDSQVTMMFWYRQQPGQSLTLIATANQGSEATYESGFVIDKFPISRPNLTFSTLTVSNMSPEDSSIYLCSVRTGANYGYTFGSGTRLTVV.

This clonotype was counted many times. The rearrangement links TRBV7-2 to TRBJ1-5; D call uncertain. Per the germline V gene, CDR1 is SGHTA and CDR2 is FQGNSA. This CDR3 is 14 amino acids long. V was shortened by 1 base and J by 3 bases, with 7 bases between the two germline ends. The CDR3 is CASSLVGNNQPQHF. The CDR3 DNA is TGTGCCAGCAGCTTAGTGGGGAACAATCAGCCCCAGCATTTT.

This clonotype was counted at least ten times. The rearrangement uses TRBV7-6 and TRBJ2-7, with D hard to call. V was shortened by 1 base and J by 3 bases, with 13 bases between the two germline ends. This CDR3 region has 15 residues. CDR1 is SGHVS, CDR2 FNYEAQ, per germline. The CDR3 is CASSLEAELHYEQYF. The CDR3, as DNA: TGTGCCAGCAGCTTAGAGGCAGAACTTCACTACGAGCAGTACTTC. Full variable domain (missing parts from reference TRBV7-6 and TRBJ2-7): GAGVSQSPRYKVTKRGQDVALRCDPISGHVSLYWYRQALGQGPEFLTYFNYEAQQDKSGLPNDRFSAERPEGSISTLTIQRTEQRDSAMYRCASSLEAELHYEQYFGPGTRLTVT.

This clonotype was counted at least ten times. This sequence joins TRBV20-1 and TRBJ2-4; a possible D gene is TRBD2 (6 bases). Trimming removed 3 bases from V and 0 bases from J, with 21 bases in between. Per the germline V gene, CDR1 is DFQATT and CDR2 is SNEGSKA (reference sequence). CDR3 length equals 18 residues. CDR3 nucleotide sequence: TGCAGTGCTAGCTCCGGTCCACGGAGGGCCCTAGCCAAAAACATTCAGTACTTC. Translating it yields CSASSGPRRALAKNIQYF.

The table lists this clonotype with many counts. The chain combines TRBV6-1 with TRBJ1-2; a possible D gene is TRBD1 (6 bases). The CDR3 length is 15 residues. V was pared by 0 bases and J by 7 bases, with 15 bases between. Germline V gene sequence: CDR1 MNHNS, CDR2 SASEGT. The CDR3 nucleotides are TGTGCCAGCAGTGAAGCAGGCGGGGGCGCGGGTGGCTACACCTTC. Translation gives CASSEAGGGAGGYTF.

This clonotype occurred many times. The genes are TRBV9 and TRBJ1-4, with no clear D. Germline V gene data show CDR1 as SGDLS and CDR2 as YYNGEE. The CDR3 contains 15 residues. V was clipped by 4 bases and J by 2 bases, with 12 bases between them. CDR3 loop: CASSPTGMTNEKLFF. In DNA form, the CDR3 reads TGTGCCAGCAGCCCCACCGGGATGACTAATGAAAAACTGTTTTTT.

The chain employs TRBV30 and TRBJ1-2; D ambiguous. This CDR3 comprises 14 residues. CDR1 and CDR2 (germline): GTSNPN, SVGIG (reference sequence). Trimming stripped 3 bases from V and 6 bases from J, with 17 bases between. The CDR3 is CAWRPLSTWDGYTF. The DNA of the CDR3 is TGTGCCTGGAGGCCGCTATCGACATGGGATGGCTACACCTTC.

The rearrangement links TRBV5-4 to TRBJ2-1, with TRBD2 matching 10 bases. With 2 bases clipped from V and 7 bases from J, the junction kept 12 bases outside the gene matches. Germline V CDR1 and CDR2: SGHNT, YYREEE (reference sequence). This CDR3 comprises 17 residues. CDR3 loop: CASSFLQGAGGPNEQFF. The CDR3 DNA is TGTGCCAGCAGCTTTTTACAGGGAGCGGGAGGGCCTAATGAGCAGTTCTTC.

This clonotype has at least ten counts. The genes are TRBV6-2 or TRBV6-3 and TRBJ2-7, with D hard to call. Germline assignment: CDR1 MNHEY and CDR2 SVGEGT. The germline V and J ends were trimmed by 3 bases and 5 bases, with 5 bases remaining between them. The CDR3 is made up of 11 amino acids. CDR3: CASSYTHEQYF. For the CDR3, the DNA is TGTGCCAGCAGTTATACCCACGAGCAGTACTTC.

This clonotype was counted at least ten times. The V gene is TRBV10-3, the J gene TRBJ1-4; D is perhaps TRBD1 (6 bases). The CDR3 is 13 residues long. Germline V gives CDR1 ENHRY, CDR2 SYGVKD. The germline V and J ends were trimmed by 6 bases and 6 bases, with 11 bases remaining between them. The CDR3 nucleotides read TGTGCCATCAGACAGGGTCCGGATGAAAAACTGTTTTTT. It yields the protein CAIRQGPDEKLFF.